This TCR beta chain was recovered during a study of radiotherapy plus CTLA-4 blockade in lung cancer. The overall study: Under 20% of patients responded objectively, and roughly 30% achieved disease control. Whole-study findings and limits: Among blood TCR repertoires after radiotherapy plus ipilimumab, tumor-derived clones expanded.

The data were produced by immunoSEQ multiplex PCR, yet TCRdb's version contains in-frame clones alone and is incomplete. The repertoire holds 75,000 to 100,000 clones, with approximately 72% as singletons. CDR1 LGHNA and CDR2 YNFKEQ come from the germline V gene. This CDR3 is 14 amino acids long. The V segment lost 2 bases and the J segment 9 bases; nucleotides outside the gene matches: 6. Alongside CTLA-4 blockade with ipilimumab, patients with chemo-refractory metastatic non-small-cell lung cancer received focal radiation. Notes on this clone: Its antigen is unknown.

V usage is TRBV4-2 and J usage is TRBJ1-5; TRBD1 matches 8 bases. The sequence derives from a human donor with non-small cell lung cancer who had a partial response to radiotherapy plus ipilimumab. Some clones in this sample may be carry-over from other donors' samples. The sequences come from peripheral blood, collected from a patient treated with radiotherapy plus ipilimumab. Here the CDR3 DNA reads TGTGCCAGCAGCCAATATGACAGGGGATGGCCCCAGCATTTT. It codes for CASSQYDRGWPQHF.